What follows are 14 T cell receptor beta chains derived from one specimen sequenced in a study of beta chain features in type 1 diabetes. Points from the study as a whole: TCRB CDR3s were moderately but significantly shorter in Type 1 diabetes patients in all four CD4+ subsets.

The investigators reverse transcribed all of the isolated RNA, so they sequenced expressed TCRB transcripts. Here immunoSEQ multiplex PCR was the method, and the copy in TCRdb shows in-frame clones only, minus some. Here the sample spans over 150,000 clones, about 8.3% being singletons. Their antigens remain unidentified. Sample: central memory CD4+ T cells from blood. These receptors originate from a woman in her late teens or twenties with type 1 diabetes.

This clone occurred a few times. The rearrangement links TRBV14 to TRBJ2-6, with D perhaps TRBD2 (5 bases). Germline CDR1 reads SGHDN; CDR2 reads FVKESK. The CDR3 contains 16 residues. The V gene lost 1 base and the J gene lost 1 base, with 8 bases spanning the gap. CDR3 nucleotide sequence: TGTGCCAGCAGCCAAGGCCGGAGGTCTGGGGCCAACGTCCTGACTTTC. Amino acids: CASSQGRRSGANVLTF.

This clone was seen only a few times. The chain carries TRBV29-1 and TRBJ2-7, with 13 positions matching TRBD2. Unmatched junction bases numbered 4, after V lost 7 bases and J lost 4 bases. The germline gives CDR1 SQVTM, CDR2 ANQGSEA. This CDR3 comprises 13 residues. This CDR3 is CSATSGRAYEQYF. The CDR3 DNA sequence: TGCAGCGCTACTAGCGGGAGGGCTTACGAGCAGTACTTC.

V and J are TRBV5-1 and TRBJ2-2, with TRBD2 matching over 11 bases. CDR1 and CDR2 (germline): SGHRS, YFSETQ. J was trimmed by 0 bases and V by 4 bases; bases with no gene match: 11. The CDR3 spans 19 residues. DNA of the CDR3: TGCGCCAGCAGCCCTGGGCTTTTAGCGGGAGGGCCGAACACCGGGGAGCTGTTTTTT. This translates into CASSPGLLAGGPNTGELFF.

In its sample, this clone was seen a few times. This chain joins TRBV2 and TRBJ1-5; TRBD1 is a possible D gene (6 bases). Germline V CDR1 and CDR2: SNHLY, FYNNEI. This CDR3 contains 15 residues. Trimming pared 6 bases from V and 1 base from J, leaving 13 bases between. The CDR3 nucleotides read TGTGCCAGCAGCAGGGGACACGCCAGCAATCAGCCCCAGCATTTT. As protein: CASSRGHASNQPQHF.

This clone has more than one count but fewer than ten. This sequence joins TRBV16 and TRBJ2-7; D is perhaps TRBD2 (5 bases). Per the germline V gene, CDR1 is KGHSY and CDR2 is FQNENV. The ends were cut back, 4 bases at V and 7 bases at J, with 17 bases in the middle. The CDR3 consists of 14 residues. The CDR3 is CASSPRGFTGEQYF. The CDR3 DNA reads as TGTGCCAGCAGCCCCCGAGGTTTCACGGGGGAGCAGTACTTC.

This clone was detected a few times. The same CDR3 can be traced to other DNA sequences in this sample. The chain uses TRBV4-3 and TRBJ2-6; D may be TRBD2 (5 bases). Germline values: CDR1 LGHNA, CDR2 YSLEER. V lost 0 bases, J lost 0 bases, and 9 bases lay in between. The CDR3 spans 17 residues. This chain's CDR3 is CASSQDRRSSGANVLTF. CDR3 sequence (DNA): TGCGCCAGCAGCCAAGATAGGAGGAGCTCTGGGGCCAACGTCCTGACTTTC.

This clone was picked up a small number of times. This chain uses TRBV28 with TRBJ2-1; 11 bases line up with TRBD2. The length of the CDR3 is 18 residues. Trimming removed 1 base from V and 2 bases from J; junction bases left unmatched: 7. Germline V lookup: CDR1 MDHEN, CDR2 SYDVKM. CDR3 in DNA: TGTGCCAGCAGTTTATCCCTAGCGGGAGGTGGACCCTACAATGAGCAGTTCTTC. Amino acids: CASSLSLAGGGPYNEQFF.

This chain connects TRBV7-2 to TRBJ2-7; 8 positions match TRBD1. The junction had 3 bases not matched to a gene; V was cut back by 3 bases and J by 2 bases. The CDR3 loop spans 14 amino acids. CDR1 is SGHTA, CDR2 FQGNSA, per germline. In DNA form, the CDR3 reads TGTGCCAGCAGCTTCGGGACAGGCACCTACGAGCAGTACTTC. This gives the protein CASSFGTGTYEQYF.

This sequence joins TRBV4-3 and TRBJ2-7; 7 bases are shared with TRBD1. The trim removed 3 bases at V and 2 bases at J, leaving 4 bases unmatched. The CDR3 covers 14 residues. From germline, CDR1 is LGHNA and CDR2 YSLEER. The CDR3 is CASSHRTGPYEQYF. CDR3 in DNA: TGCGCCAGCAGCCATAGGACAGGCCCCTACGAGCAGTACTTC.

This clone was seen a few times. V usage is TRBV5-1 and J usage is TRBJ2-7; 12 nucleotides line up with TRBD2. This CDR3 contains 14 residues. Germline V gene lookup returns CDR1 SGHRS and CDR2 YFSETQ. J lost 7 bases, V lost 4 bases, and 6 bases had no gene match. CDR3 loop: CASSPGLAGREQYF. CDR3 sequence (DNA): TGCGCCAGCAGCCCCGGACTAGCGGGGCGAGAGCAGTACTTC.

This chain joins TRBV11-2 and TRBJ2-5, with D possibly TRBD1 on 6 matching bases. CDR3 length equals 15 residues. V lost 5 bases and J 1 base, leaving 14 bases between the germline ends. Germline V CDR1 and CDR2: SGHAT, FQNNGV. The CDR3 DNA reads as TGTGCCAGCAGCCCCTTGGGACACCCCCAAGAGACCCAGTACTTC. Its translation: CASSPLGHPQETQYF.

The V and J genes are TRBV7-9 and TRBJ2-4, with D possibly being TRBD1 (5 bases). Germline V gene sequence: CDR1 SEHNR, CDR2 FQNEAQ (reference sequence). The CDR3 contains 15 residues. Deletions cut 5 bases from V and 0 bases from J, with 11 bases between. The CDR3 protein is CASSPGFLAKNIQYF. The DNA of the CDR3 is TGTGCCAGCAGCCCAGGGTTTCTAGCCAAAAACATTCAGTACTTC.

This clone turned up a few times. J is TRBJ2-1 and V is TRBV11-2; D unclear. CDR3 size: 16 residues. Trimming cost V 3 bases and J 6 bases, with 18 bases left between them. In germline, CDR1 is SGHAT, CDR2 FQNNGV. CDR3 nucleotide sequence: TGTGCCAGCAGCTTGGATTTAGCCTCCCTCTCCAATGAGCAGTTCTTC. It yields the protein CASSLDLASLSNEQFF.

The chain employs TRBV18 and TRBJ2-7; no clear D. Trimming cost V 5 bases and J 5 bases, with 10 bases left between them. Germline-derived CDR1 and CDR2 are KGHSH and LQKENI. This CDR3 spans 12 amino acids. The CDR3 DNA reads TGTGCCAGCTCATCTTATATTGACGAGCAGTACTTC. This sequence encodes CASSSYIDEQYF.